This paragraph covers one TCR beta chain sequence. Following extraction, RNA underwent reverse transcription to cDNA, which served as the sequencing template. Assay used: immunoSEQ multiplex PCR; TCRdb lists only in-frame clones, some missing. The sample has hundreds of thousands of clones, approximately 72% seen once. CDR1 is SGHRS, CDR2 YFSETQ, per germline. J gave up 5 bases and V 2 bases, and 3 bases lay outside the gene matches. CDR3 length: 14 residues. This sample is drawn from a study of CD8+ T cells in alopecia areata. Treatment reported: oral pan-JAK inhibitor, 5-10 mg twice daily. The sample here was CD4+ T cells sorted from blood, taken at week 44, from a patient treated with tofacitinib. The rearrangement joins TRBV5-1 to TRBJ2-1, with 8 bases aligning to TRBD1. This TCR was recovered from a human donor with alopecia areata. The DNA of the CDR3 is TGCGCCAGCAGCTTCGGACAGGGCCACAATGAGCAGTTCTTC. It yields the protein CASSFGQGHNEQFF.